The clone carrying this T cell receptor (beta chain) was found a few times. The sample is drawn from a study of blood T cells in healthy people across ages. The second PCR ran roughly 7 to 12 cycles with a sample-barcoded 5' primer and J-beta primers. TCRdb called the 5' RACE reads again in MiXCR, with one record for every CDR3 protein. The table shows some 760,000 distinct CDR3 sequences, with 20% to 25% occurring only once. Trimming took off 7 bases at V and 5 bases at J, with 18 bases between the two ends. CDR1 and CDR2 (germline): MDHEN, SYDVKM. CDR3 size: 15 residues. These records were also assigned to another study, of T cells of mothers and their children. That investigation notes: At about 1.5 ug per 15 ul, all of the extracted RNA went into cDNA synthesis. Addition of sample barcodes and 2-4 random nucleotides occurred through the M1S primer of the second PCR.

J is TRBJ2-1 and V is TRBV28; D might be TRBD2 (5 bases). Sequencing used blood. The origin of this receptor is a boy younger than 18 in good health. CDR3 DNA: TGTGCCAGCACCAATCCCTCGGGGAGACACAATGAGCAGTTCTTC. As protein: CASTNPSGRHNEQFF. Supplemented by reference TRBV28 and TRBJ2-1, the full variable domain reads DVKVTQSSRYLVKRTGEKVFLECVQDMDHENMFWYRQDPGLGLRLIYFSYDVKMKEKGDIPEGYSVSREKKERFSLILESASTNQTSMYLCASTNPSGRHNEQFFGPGTRLTVL.